The sample holds many counts of the clone carrying this T cell receptor (beta chain). Antigen unknown. These data come from a study of T cells in Graves' hyperthyroidism and ophthalmopathy. Whole-study context: Blood from the periphery was taken at initial diagnosis, before any treatment. Whole-study results and caveats: Blood held most thyroid clonotypes expanded above 0.001 frequency.

Amplification yielded TCR beta CDR3 regions, with RNA transcripts as the source. A set of HTBI primers served as the primers for a first-round RT-PCR of the TCR CDR3. TCRdb ran MiXCR on the multiplex PCR reads and lists one entry per CDR3 protein. Of about 280,000 distinct CDR3 sequences listed, less than 30% are singletons. Sequencing was performed on blood. This receptor was identified in a man aged 35 to 55 with Graves' hyperthyroidism that later progressed to Graves' ophthalmopathy.

The CDR3 loop reads CASRDSYYEQYF. The CDR3 nucleotides are TGTGCCAGCAGGGACAGCTACTACGAGCAGTACTTC. The rearrangement joins TRBV27 to TRBJ2-7; perhaps TRBD1 as D (6 bases). Trimming took 6 bases from V and 3 from J, leaving 9 bases between them. The CDR3 length is 12 residues. Germline loops: CDR1 MNHEY, CDR2 SMNVEV (reference sequence).